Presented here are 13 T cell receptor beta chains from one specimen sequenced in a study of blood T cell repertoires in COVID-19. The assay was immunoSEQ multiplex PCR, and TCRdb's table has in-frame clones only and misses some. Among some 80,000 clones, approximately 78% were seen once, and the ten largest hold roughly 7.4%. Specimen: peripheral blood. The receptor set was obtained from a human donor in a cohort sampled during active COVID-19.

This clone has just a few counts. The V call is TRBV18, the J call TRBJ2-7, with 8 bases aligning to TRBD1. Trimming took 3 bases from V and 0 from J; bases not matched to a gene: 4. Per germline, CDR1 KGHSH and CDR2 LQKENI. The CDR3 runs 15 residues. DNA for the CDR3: TGTGCCAGCTCACCTTCGACAGGGGCCTCCTACGAGCAGTACTTC. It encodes CASSPSTGASYEQYF.

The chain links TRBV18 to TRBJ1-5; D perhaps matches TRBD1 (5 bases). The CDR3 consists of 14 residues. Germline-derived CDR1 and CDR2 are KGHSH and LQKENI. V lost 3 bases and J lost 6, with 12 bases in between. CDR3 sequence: CASSPMQGTQPQHF. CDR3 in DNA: TGTGCCAGCTCACCTATGCAGGGAACTCAGCCCCAGCATTTT. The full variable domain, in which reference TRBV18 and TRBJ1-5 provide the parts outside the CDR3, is NAGVMQNPRHLVRRRGQEARLRCSPMKGHSHVYWYRQLPEEGLKFMVYLQKENIIDESGMPKERFSAEFPKEGPSILRIQQVVRGDSAAYFCASSPMQGTQPQHFGDGTRLSIL.

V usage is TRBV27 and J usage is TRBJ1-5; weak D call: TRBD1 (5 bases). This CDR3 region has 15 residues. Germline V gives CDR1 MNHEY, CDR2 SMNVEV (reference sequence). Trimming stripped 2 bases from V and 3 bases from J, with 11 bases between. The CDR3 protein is CASSLRDSSNQPQHF. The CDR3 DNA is TGTGCCAGCAGTTTACGAGACAGCTCCAATCAGCCCCAGCATTTT.

DNA of the CDR3: TGCGCCAGCAGTCCGGGGAGGGGACGGAATGAAAAACTGTTTTTT. It yields the protein CASSPGRGRNEKLFF. The chain couples TRBV5-1 to TRBJ1-4; tentative D call: TRBD1 (5 bases). V was cut by 5 bases and J by 5 bases, with 16 bases left in between. This CDR3 comprises 15 residues. CDR1 and CDR2 from the germline V gene are SGHRS and YFSETQ.

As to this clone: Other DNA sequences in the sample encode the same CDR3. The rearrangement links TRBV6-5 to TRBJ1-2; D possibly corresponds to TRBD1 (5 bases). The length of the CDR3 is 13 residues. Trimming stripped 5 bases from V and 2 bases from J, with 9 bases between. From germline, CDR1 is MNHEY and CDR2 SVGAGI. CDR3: CASSLDSNYGYTF. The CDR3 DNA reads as TGTGCCAGCAGTCTTGACAGCAACTATGGCTACACCTTC.

DNA of the CDR3: TGTGCCTGGAGTGCGACAGGGACTTACGAGCAGTACTTC. This codes for CAWSATGTYEQYF. V and J are TRBV30 and TRBJ2-7, with D tentatively TRBD1 (7 bases). The CDR3 runs 13 residues. Deletions cut 1 base from V and 4 bases from J, with 11 bases between. Germline CDR1 and CDR2: GTSNPN and SVGIG (reference sequence). The variable domain in full, completed from reference TRBV30 and TRBJ2-7, reads SQTIHQWPATLVQPVGSPLSLECTVEGTSNPNLYWYRQAAGRGLQLLFYSVGIGQISSEVPQNLSASRPQDRQFILSSKKLLLSDSGFYLCAWSATGTYEQYFGPGTRLTVT.

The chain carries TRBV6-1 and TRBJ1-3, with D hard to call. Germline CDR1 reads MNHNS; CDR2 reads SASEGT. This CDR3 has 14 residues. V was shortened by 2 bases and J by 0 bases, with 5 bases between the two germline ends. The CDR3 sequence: CASSELSSGNTIYF. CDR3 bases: TGTGCCAGCAGTGAACTCAGCTCTGGAAACACCATATATTTT.

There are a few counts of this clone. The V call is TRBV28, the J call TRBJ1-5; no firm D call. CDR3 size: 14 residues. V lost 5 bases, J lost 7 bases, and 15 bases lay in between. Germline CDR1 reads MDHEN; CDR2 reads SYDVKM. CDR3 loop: CASSPPDITQPQHF. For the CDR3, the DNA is TGTGCCAGCAGTCCCCCCGACATCACCCAGCCCCAGCATTTT.

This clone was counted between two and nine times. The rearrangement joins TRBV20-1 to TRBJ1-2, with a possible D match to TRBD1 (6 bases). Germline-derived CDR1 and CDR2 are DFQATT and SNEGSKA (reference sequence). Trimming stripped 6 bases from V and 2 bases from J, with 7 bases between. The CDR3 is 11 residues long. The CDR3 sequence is CSADRNYGYTF. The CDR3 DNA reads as TGCAGTGCAGACAGGAACTATGGCTACACCTTC.

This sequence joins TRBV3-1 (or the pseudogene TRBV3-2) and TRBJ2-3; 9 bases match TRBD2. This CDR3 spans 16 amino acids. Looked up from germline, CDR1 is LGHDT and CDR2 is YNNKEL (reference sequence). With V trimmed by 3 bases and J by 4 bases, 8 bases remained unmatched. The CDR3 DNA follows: TGTGCCAGCAGCCATCATTTTGCGGGGGGGCCAGATACGCAGTATTTT. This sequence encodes CASSHHFAGGPDTQYF.

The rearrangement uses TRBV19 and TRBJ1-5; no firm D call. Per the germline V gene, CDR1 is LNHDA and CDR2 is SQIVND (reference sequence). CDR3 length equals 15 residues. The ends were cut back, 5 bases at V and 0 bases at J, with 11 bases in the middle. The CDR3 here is CASSVAQHSNQPQHF. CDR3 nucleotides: TGTGCCAGTAGTGTCGCACAGCATAGCAATCAGCCCCAGCATTTT.

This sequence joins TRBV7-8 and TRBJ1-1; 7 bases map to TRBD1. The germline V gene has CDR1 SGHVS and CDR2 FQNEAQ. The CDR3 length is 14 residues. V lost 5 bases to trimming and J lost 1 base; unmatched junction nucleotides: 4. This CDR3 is CASSRDSRNTEAFF. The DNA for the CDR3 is TGTGCCAGCAGCCGGGACAGCCGGAACACTGAAGCTTTCTTT.

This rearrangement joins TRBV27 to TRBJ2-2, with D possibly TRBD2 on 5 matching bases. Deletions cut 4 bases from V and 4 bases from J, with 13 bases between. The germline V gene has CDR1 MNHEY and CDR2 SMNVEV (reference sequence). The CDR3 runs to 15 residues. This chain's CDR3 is CASSSRRGLTGELFF. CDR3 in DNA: TGTGCCAGCAGTTCCCGCCGGGGTCTCACCGGGGAGCTGTTTTTT.